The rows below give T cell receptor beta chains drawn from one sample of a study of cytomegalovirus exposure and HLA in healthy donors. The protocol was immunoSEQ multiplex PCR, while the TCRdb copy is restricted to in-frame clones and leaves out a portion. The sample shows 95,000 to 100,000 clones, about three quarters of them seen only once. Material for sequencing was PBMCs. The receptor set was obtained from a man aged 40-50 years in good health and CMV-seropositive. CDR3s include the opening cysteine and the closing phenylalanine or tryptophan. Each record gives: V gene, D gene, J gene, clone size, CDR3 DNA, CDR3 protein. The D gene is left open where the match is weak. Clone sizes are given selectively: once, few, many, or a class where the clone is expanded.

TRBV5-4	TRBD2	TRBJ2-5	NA	TGTGCCAGCAGCTATAGCGGGGGGGCGGGGGAGACCCAGTACTTC	CASSYSGGAGETQYF
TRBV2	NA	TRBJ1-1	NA	TGTGCCAGCAGTCCCGGCCCCCCGCTTTCTGGGAGGACTGAAGCTTTCTTT	CASSPGPPLSGRTEAFF
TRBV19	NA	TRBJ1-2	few	TGTGCCAGTAGTATAAGGGGGACGACGGAACGAGGCGGCTATGGCTACACCTTC	CASSIRGTTERGGYGYTF
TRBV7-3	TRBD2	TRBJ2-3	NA	TGTGCCAGCAGCTTAAGGAGACTAGCGGGGGACTTTAGCACAGATACGCAGTATTTT	CASSLRRLAGDFSTDTQYF
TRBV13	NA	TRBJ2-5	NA	TGTGCCAGCAGCTTGGCAACTACCAAGCAGTACTTC	CASSLATTKQYF
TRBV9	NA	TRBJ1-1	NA	TGTGCCAGCAGCGTAGGCGTCGGCACTGAAGCTTTCTTT	CASSVGVGTEAFF
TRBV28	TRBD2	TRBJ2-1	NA	TGTGCCAGCAGTTTGGTTTCGTGGGGGACTAGCGGGAGGGACAATGAGCAGTTCTTC	CASSLVSWGTSGRDNEQFF
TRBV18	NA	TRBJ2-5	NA	TGTGCCAGCTCACCCCAAGTTGAGGGGACCCAGTACTTC	CASSPQVEGTQYF
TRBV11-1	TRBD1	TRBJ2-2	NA	TGTGCCAGCAGTCCCGGACAGGGAGACACCGGGGAGCTGTTTTTT	CASSPGQGDTGELFF
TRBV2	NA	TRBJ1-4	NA	TGTGCCAGCAGTGTGACGCTTGCGGGGTATGAACAACTGTTTTTT	CASSVTLAGYEQLFF
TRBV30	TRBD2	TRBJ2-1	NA	TGTGCTTGGATCTCACTAGCGGGCCGCTCCTACAATGAGCAGTTCTTC	CAWISLAGRSYNEQFF
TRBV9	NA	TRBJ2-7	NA	TGTGCCAGCAGCTCTACAGCTAACCCTTCCTACGAGCAGTACTTC	CASSSTANPSYEQYF
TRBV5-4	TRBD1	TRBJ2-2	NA	TGTGCCAGCACCCCAGGGACAGGGCGGATGACCGGGGAGCTGTTTTTT	CASTPGTGRMTGELFF
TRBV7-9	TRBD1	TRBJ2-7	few	TGTTCCAGCAGTCCGCCCACAGGGGGAGACGACTCCTACGAGCAGTACTTC	CSSSPPTGGDDSYEQYF
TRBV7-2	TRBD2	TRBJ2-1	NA	TGTGCCAGCAGCCCGGGACTAGAGTCGAATGAGCAGTTCTTC	CASSPGLESNEQFF
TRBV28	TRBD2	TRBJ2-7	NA	TGTGCCAGCAGTTTATCCTCTCAACTAGCGGAGACGGGCTTC	CASSLSSQLAETGF
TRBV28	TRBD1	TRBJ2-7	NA	TGTGCCAGTGGACAGGGAGACCCCTACGAGCAGTACTTC	CASGQGDPYEQYF
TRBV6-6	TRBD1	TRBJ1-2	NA	TGTGCCAGCAGCCAGACAGGGTTTTCCGGCTACACCTTC	CASSQTGFSGYTF
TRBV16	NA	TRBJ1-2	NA	TGTGCCAGCAGCCAATTCGAGGGAATCGCTGGTGGCTACACCTTC	CASSQFEGIAGGYTF
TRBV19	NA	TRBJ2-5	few	TGTGCCAGTAGTACTTGGGGGGGCGCCCAAGAGACCCAGTACTTC	CASSTWGGAQETQYF
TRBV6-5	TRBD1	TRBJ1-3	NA	TGTGCCAGCAGTCTGGACAGGGCTGGAAACACCATATATTTT	CASSLDRAGNTIYF
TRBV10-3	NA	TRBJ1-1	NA	TGTGCCATCAGTGAGGTAACACCGATGAACACTGAAGCTTTCTTT	CAISEVTPMNTEAFF
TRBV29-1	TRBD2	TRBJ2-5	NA	TGCAGCGTTGAAGCTAGCGGCCAGACCCAAGAGACCCAGTACTTC	CSVEASGQTQETQYF
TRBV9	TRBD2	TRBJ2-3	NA	TGTGCCAGCAGTTTGGGTCCTTATAGCGGGGGGAGCACAGATACGCAGTATTTT	CASSLGPYSGGSTDTQYF
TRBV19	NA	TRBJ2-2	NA	TGTGCCAGTAGTAGGCAGAACGCGAACACCGGGGAGCTGTTTTTT	CASSRQNANTGELFF
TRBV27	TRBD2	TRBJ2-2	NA	TGTGCCAGCAGACCCGGGAGGGTGAACACCGGGGAGCTGTTTTTT	CASRPGRVNTGELFF
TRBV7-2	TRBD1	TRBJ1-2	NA	TGTGCCAGCAGCTCCGGGACAGGGGGTTTGGACTATGGCTACACCTTC	CASSSGTGGLDYGYTF
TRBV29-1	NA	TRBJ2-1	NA	TGCAGCGTTGCGGCCAGGGAATGGGGTGAGCAGTTCTTC	CSVAAREWGEQFF
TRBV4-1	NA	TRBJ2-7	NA	TGCGCCAGCAGCCAAGATCTGGGGAGCTCCTACGAGCAGTACTTC	CASSQDLGSSYEQYF
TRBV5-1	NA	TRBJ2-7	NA	TGCGCCAGCAGCTTGGGACTCGAGCTCGAGCAGTACTTC	CASSLGLELEQYF
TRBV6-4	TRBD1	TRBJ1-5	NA	TGTGCCAGCAGGGAGGGGGGACAGAATCAGCCCCAGCATTTT	CASREGGQNQPQHF